This T cell receptor (beta chain) was found in a study of identical twins. As to this clonotype: As yet, its antigen is unknown.

Study findings and constraints: Beta clonotypes that were abundant in cord blood contained fewer insertions, a pattern absent from memory repertoires.

The cDNA had a unique molecular identifier and a template-switch universal primer site. TCRdb used MiXCR to reprocess the 5' RACE reads, holding one entry per CDR3 protein. The sample has 1.5 million to 2 million distinct CDR3 sequences, about 31% seen once. The origin of this receptor is a newborn girl in good health. The sample comprised cord blood.

The CDR3 coding sequence is TGTGCCGGGCTAGCGGGACTCCGCAATGAGCAGTTCTTC. Protein sequence: CAGLAGLRNEQFF. J is TRBJ2-1 and V is TRBV7-9; 9 nucleotides agree with TRBD2. The junction had 8 bases not matched to a gene; V was cut back by 11 bases and J by 6 bases. Germline-derived CDR1 and CDR2 are SEHNR and FQNEAQ (reference sequence). The CDR3 is made up of 13 amino acids. The full variable domain, rest sourced from reference TRBV7-9 and TRBJ2-1, is DTGVSQNPRHKITKRGQNVTFRCDPISEHNRLYWYRQTLGQGPEFLTYFQNEAQLEKSRLLSDRFSAERPKGSFSTLEIQRTEQGDSAMYLCAGLAGLRNEQFFGPGTRLTVL.